One sample yielded the 3 T cell receptor beta chains listed below, sequenced in a study of CD8 T cells in Susac syndrome. RNA totalling roughly 0.45 to 1 ug underwent reverse transcription with random hexamers. TCRdb recomputed calls from the immunoSEQ multiplex PCR reads with MiXCR, one row per CDR3 protein. The table has more than 80,000 distinct CDR3 sequences, around 94% seen once. Sequencing input: CD8+ T cells from PBMCs. These receptor sequences come from a human donor with Susac syndrome.

This clonotype came up once. The chain joins TRBV15 to TRBJ1-1; perhaps TRBD1 as D (5 bases). With 0 bases removed from V and 6 bases from J, the gap between germline ends came to 17 bases. The CDR3 sequence is 16 residues long. Germline V CDR1 and CDR2: LNHNV, YYDKDF (reference sequence). CDR3 sequence (DNA): TGTGCCACCAGCAGAGATCCGGTACAGAGGGGTTCTGAAGCTTTCTTT. Protein: CATSRDPVQRGSEAFF.

The rearrangement joins TRBV14 to TRBJ2-7, with D perhaps TRBD2 (5 bases). The V and J ends lost 0 bases and 5 bases respectively, with 11 bases between them. Per germline, CDR1 SGHDN and CDR2 FVKESK. The CDR3 covers 14 residues. CDR3 in amino acids: CASSQEALVHEQYF. Written as DNA, the CDR3 is TGTGCCAGCAGCCAAGAAGCACTAGTCCACGAGCAGTACTTC.

This clonotype was observed a handful of times. The V and J genes are TRBV6-1 and TRBJ1-2; the D gene is possibly TRBD1 (5 bases). CDR3 length equals 16 residues. Germline V gene sequence: CDR1 MNHNS, CDR2 SASEGT. V lost 5 bases and J lost 2, with 18 bases in between. The DNA for the CDR3 is TGTGCCAGCAGTCCCTCCTACGACAGCGGAAACTATGGCTACACCTTC. This codes for CASSPSYDSGNYGYTF.